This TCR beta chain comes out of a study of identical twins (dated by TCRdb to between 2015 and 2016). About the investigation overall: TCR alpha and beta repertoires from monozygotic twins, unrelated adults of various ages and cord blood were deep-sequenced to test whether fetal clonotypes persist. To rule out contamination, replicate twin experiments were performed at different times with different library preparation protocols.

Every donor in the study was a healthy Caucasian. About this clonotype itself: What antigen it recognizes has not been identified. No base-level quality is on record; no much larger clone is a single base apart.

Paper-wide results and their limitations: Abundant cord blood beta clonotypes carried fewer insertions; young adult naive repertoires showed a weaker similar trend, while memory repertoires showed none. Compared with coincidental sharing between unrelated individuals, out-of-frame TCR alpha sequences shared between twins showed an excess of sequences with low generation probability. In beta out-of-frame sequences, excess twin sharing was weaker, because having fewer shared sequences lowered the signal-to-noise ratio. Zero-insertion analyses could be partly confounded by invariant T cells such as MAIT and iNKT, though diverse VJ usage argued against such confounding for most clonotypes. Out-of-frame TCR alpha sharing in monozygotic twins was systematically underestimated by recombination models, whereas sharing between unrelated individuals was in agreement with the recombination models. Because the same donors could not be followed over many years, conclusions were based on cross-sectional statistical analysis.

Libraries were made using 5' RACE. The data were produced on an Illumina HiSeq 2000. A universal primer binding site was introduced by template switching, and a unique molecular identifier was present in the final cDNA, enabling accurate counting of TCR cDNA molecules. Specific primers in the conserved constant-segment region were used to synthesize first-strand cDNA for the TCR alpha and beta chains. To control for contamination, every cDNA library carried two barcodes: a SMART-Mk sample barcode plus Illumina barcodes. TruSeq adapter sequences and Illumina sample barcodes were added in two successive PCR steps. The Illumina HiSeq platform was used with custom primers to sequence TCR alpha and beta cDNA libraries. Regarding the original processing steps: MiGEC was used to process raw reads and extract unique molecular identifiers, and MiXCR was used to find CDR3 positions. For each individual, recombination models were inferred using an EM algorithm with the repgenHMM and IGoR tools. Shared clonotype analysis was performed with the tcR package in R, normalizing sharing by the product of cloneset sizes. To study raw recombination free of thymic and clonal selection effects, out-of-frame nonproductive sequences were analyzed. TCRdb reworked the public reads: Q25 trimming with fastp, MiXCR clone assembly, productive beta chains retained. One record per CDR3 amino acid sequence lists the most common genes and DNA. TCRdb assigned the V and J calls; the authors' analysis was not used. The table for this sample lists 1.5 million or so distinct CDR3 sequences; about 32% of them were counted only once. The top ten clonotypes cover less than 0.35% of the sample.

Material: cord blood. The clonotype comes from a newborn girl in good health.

The CDR3 is CATSRDRGRYTF. The DNA sequence is TGTGCCACCAGCAGAGATCGGGGGCGCTACACCTTC. The rearrangement joined TRBV15 to TRBJ1-2, with a weak D call of TRBD1 (6 bases match). The CDR3 starts with the cysteine, ends with the phenylalanine, and has 12 residues. The retained sequence is limited to the CDR3, 36 bases, with the frame set at the first base. Relative to germline, V is 0 bases shorter and J is 9 bases shorter, with 8 bases between their ends. From a lookup of the germline V gene (reference sequence), CDR1 and CDR2 are LNHNV and YYDKDF.